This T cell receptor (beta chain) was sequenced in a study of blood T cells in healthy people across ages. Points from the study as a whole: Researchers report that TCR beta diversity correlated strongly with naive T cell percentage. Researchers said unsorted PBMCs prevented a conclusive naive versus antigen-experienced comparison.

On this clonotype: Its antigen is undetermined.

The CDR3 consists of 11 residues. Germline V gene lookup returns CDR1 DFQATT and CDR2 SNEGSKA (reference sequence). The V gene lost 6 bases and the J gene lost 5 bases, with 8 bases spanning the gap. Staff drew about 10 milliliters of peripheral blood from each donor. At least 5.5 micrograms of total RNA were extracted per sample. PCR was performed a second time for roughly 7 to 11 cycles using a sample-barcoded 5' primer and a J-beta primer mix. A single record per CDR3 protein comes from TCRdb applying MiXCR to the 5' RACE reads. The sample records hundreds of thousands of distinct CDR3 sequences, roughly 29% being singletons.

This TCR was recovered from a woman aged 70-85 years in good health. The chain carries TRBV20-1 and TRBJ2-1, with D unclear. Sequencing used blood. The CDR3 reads CSARANNEQFF. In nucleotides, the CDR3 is TGCAGTGCCCGGGCAAACAATGAGCAGTTCTTC.